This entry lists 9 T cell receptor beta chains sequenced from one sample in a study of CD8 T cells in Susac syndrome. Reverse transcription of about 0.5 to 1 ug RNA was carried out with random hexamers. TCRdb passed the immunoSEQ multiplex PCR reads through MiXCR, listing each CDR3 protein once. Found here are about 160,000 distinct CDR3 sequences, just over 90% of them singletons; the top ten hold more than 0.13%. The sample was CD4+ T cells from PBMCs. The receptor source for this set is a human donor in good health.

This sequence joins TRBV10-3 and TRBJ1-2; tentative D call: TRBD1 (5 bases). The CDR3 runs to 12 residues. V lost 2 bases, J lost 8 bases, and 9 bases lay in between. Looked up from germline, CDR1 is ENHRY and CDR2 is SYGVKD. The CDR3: CAISENGDGYTF. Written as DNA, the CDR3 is TGTGCCATCAGTGAGAATGGGGACGGCTACACCTTC.

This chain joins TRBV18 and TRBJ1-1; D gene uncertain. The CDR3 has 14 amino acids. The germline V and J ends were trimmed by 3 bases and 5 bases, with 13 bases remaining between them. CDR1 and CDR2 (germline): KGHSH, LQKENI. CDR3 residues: CASSPRADFTEAFF. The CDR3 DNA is TGTGCCAGCTCACCCCGCGCAGACTTTACTGAAGCTTTCTTT.

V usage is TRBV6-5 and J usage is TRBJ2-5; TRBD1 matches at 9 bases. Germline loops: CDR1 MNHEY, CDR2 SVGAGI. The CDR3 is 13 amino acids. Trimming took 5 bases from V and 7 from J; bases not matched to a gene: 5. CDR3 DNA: TGTGCCAGCAGTACCGGGACAGGGTGGACCCAGTACTTC. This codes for CASSTGTGWTQYF.

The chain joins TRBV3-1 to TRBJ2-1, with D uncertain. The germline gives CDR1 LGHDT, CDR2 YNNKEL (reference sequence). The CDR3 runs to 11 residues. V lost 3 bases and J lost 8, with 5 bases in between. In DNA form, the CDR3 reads TGTGCCAGCAGCCAGGGGTATGAGCAGTTCTTC. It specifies CASSQGYEQFF.

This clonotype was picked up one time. As DNA, the CDR3 is TGTGCCAGCAGACCGCTTTTGAACACTGAAGCTTTCTTT. This encodes CASRPLLNTEAFF. The chain uses TRBV6-5 and TRBJ1-1; D not certain. The V end lost 6 bases, the J end lost 0 bases, and 8 bases lay between the germline ends. There are 13 residues in the CDR3. Germline-derived CDR1 and CDR2 are MNHEY and SVGAGI.

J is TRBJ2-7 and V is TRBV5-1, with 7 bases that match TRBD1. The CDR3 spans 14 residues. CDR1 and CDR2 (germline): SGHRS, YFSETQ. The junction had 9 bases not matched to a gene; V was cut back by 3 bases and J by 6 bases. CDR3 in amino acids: CASSSLGQTVEQYF. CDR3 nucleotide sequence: TGCGCCAGCAGCTCCCTGGGACAGACAGTCGAGCAGTACTTC.

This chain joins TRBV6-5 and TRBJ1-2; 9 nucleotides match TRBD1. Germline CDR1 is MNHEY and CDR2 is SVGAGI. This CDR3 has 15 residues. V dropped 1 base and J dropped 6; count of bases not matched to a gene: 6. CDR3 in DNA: TGTGCCAGCAGTTACTTGTCAGGACAGGGGCATGGCTACACCTTC. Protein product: CASSYLSGQGHGYTF.

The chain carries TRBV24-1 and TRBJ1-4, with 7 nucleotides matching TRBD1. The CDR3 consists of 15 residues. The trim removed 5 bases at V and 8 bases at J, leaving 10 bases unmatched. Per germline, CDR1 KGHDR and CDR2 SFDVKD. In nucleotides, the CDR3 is TGTGCCACCAGTGGATCCAGGGGGATTGGGGAAAAACTGTTTTTT. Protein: CATSGSRGIGEKLFF.

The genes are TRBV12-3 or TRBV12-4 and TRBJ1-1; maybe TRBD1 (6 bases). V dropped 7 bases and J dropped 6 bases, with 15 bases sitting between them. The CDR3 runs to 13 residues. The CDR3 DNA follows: TGTGCCAGCAACTTACAGGGTTCACCTGAAGCTTTCTTT. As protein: CASNLQGSPEAFF.